This TCR beta chain was profiled in a study of cytomegalovirus exposure and HLA in healthy donors. The study's findings and limits: Presence/absence analyses took donor sequencing depth as roughly uniform. The analysis excluded some indistinguishable V segments, including TRBV6-2 and TRBV6-3. One variant, a missense change in DCLRE1C, was linked in a later analysis to TCR beta V- and J-gene trimming.

Worth noting for this clone: Its antigen is not known.

The CDR3 has 13 residues. V dropped 3 bases and J dropped 13; count of bases not matched to a gene: 12. The germline V gene encodes CDR1 SGHTA and CDR2 FQGNSA. PCR was performed using 60 Vbeta and 13 Jbeta primers. Original processing notes: An analysis that came later counted 73 million or so unique TCR beta chains, 10 million to 11 million shared. The protocol was immunoSEQ multiplex PCR, while the TCRdb copy is restricted to in-frame clones and leaves out a portion. V, J and clone size are taken as reported in that table, and D and trimming were inferred from the DNA itself. Among some 140,000 clones listed, about 77% were seen once.

The sequence was collected from a man aged 45-60 years in good health and CMV-seronegative. The sample comprised PBMCs. This rearrangement joins TRBV7-2 to TRBJ2-7; 7 bases fit TRBD2. The CDR3 sequence: CASSFGPSGGAYF. In DNA, the CDR3 is TGTGCCAGCAGCTTCGGTCCTAGCGGAGGGGCTTACTTC.